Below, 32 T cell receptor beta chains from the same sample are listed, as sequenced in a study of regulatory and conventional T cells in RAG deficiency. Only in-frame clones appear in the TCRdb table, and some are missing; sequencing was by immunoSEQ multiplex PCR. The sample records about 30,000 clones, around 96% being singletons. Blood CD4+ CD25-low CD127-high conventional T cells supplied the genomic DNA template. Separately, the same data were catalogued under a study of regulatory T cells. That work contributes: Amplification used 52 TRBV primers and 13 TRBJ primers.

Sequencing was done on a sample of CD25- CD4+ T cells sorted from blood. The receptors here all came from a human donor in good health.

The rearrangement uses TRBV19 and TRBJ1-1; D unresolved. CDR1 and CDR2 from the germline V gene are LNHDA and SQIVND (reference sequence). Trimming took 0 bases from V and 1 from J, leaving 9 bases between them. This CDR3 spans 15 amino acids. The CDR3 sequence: CASSIEGVRNTEAFF. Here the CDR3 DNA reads TGTGCCAGTAGTATAGAAGGAGTTAGGAACACTGAAGCTTTCTTT.

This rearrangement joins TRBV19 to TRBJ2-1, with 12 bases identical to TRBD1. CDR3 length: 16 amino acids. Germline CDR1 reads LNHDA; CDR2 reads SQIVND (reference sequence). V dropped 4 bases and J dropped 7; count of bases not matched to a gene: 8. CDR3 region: CASSNSGTGGRNEQFF. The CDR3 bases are TGTGCCAGTAGTAATTCCGGGACAGGGGGCCGTAATGAGCAGTTCTTC.

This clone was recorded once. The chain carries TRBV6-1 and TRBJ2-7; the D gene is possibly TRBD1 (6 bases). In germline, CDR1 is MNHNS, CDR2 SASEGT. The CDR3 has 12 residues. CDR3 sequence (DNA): TGTGCGGGGGCCGGGGCCACCTACGAGCAGTACTTC. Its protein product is CAGAGATYEQYF.

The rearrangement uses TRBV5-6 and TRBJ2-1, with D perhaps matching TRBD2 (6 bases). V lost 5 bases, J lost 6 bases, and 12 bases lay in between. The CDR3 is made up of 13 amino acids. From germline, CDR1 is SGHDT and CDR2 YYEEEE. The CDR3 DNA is TGTGCCAGCAGTCTGACTAGAGGCAATGAGCAGTTCTTC. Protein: CASSLTRGNEQFF.

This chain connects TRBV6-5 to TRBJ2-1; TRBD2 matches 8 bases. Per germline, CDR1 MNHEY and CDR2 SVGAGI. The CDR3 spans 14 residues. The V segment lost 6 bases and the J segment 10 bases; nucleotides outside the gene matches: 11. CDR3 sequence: CASSSGGGVREQFF. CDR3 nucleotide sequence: TGTGCCAGCAGCTCGGGGGGGGGAGTGCGGGAGCAGTTCTTC.

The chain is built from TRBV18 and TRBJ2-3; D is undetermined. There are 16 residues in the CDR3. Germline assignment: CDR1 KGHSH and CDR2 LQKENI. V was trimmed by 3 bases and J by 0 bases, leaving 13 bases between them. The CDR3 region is CASSPLGSASTDTQYF. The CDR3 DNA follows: TGTGCCAGCTCACCCCTCGGGTCCGCTAGCACAGATACGCAGTATTTT.

The CDR3, as DNA: TGTGCCAGTCGCACAGCCAAAAATGAAAAACTGTTTTTT. It encodes CASRTAKNEKLFF. This chain connects TRBV6-1 to TRBJ1-4; the D is unclear. The V gene's germline CDR1 is MNHNS and CDR2 SASEGT. V was shortened by 9 bases and J by 5 bases, with 13 bases between the two germline ends. This CDR3 has 13 amino acids.

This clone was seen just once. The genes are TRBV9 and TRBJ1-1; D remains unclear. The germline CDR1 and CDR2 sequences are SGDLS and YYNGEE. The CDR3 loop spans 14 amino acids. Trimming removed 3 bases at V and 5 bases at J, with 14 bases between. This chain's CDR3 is CASSADGRTTEAFF. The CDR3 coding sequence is TGTGCCAGCAGCGCCGACGGGAGAACAACTGAAGCTTTCTTT.

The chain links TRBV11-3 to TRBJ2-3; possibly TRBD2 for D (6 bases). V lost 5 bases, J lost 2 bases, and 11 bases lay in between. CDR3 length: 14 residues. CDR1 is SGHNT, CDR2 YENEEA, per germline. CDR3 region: CASSLGGVTDTQYF. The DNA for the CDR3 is TGTGCCAGCAGCCTGGGGGGAGTCACAGATACGCAGTATTTT.

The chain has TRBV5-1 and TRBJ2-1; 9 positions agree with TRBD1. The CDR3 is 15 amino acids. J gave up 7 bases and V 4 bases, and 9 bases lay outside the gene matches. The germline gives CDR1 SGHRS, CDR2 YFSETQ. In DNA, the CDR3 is TGCGCCAGCAGCCCCGGGACAGGGAGTGGGAATGAGCAGTTCTTC. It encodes CASSPGTGSGNEQFF.

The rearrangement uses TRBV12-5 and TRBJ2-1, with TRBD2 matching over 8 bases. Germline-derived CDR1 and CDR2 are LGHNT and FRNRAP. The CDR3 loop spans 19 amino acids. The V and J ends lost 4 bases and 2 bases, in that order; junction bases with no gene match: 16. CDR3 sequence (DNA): TGTGCTAGTGGTTCCCTTGGGGGGGCAAGGCGGGAGGCCTACAATGAGCAGTTCTTC. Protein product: CASGSLGGARREAYNEQFF.

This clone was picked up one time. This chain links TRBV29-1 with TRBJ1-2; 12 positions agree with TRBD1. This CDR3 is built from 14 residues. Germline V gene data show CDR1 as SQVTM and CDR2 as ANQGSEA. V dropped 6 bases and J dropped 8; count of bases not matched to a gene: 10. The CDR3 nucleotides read TGCAGCGTCCGGACCGGGACAGGGGGCGAAGGCTACACCTTC. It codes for CSVRTGTGGEGYTF.

The DNA for the CDR3 is TGTGCCAGCTCACCTCCCGGGACAGGGTACCAGCCCCAGCATTTT. Its protein is CASSPPGTGYQPQHF. The chain is built from TRBV18 and TRBJ1-5, with 9 nucleotides matching TRBD1. Germline V lookup: CDR1 KGHSH, CDR2 LQKENI. This CDR3 is built from 15 residues. V lost 3 bases, J lost 7 bases, and 7 bases stayed unmatched.

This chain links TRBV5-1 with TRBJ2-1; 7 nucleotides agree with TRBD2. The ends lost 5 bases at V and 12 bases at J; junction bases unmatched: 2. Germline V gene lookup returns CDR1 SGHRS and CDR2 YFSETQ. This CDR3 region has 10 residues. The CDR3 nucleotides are TGCGCCAGCAGGGGGGAGGGGCAGTTCTTC. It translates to CASRGEGQFF.

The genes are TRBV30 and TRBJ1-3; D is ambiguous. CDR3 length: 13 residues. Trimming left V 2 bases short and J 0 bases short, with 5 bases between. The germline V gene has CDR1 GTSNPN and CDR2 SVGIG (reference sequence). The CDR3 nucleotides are TGTGCCTGGAGTATGGCCTCTGGAAACACCATATATTTT. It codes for CAWSMASGNTIYF. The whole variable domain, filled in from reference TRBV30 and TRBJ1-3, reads SQTIHQWPATLVQPVGSPLSLECTVEGTSNPNLYWYRQAAGRGLQLLFYSVGIGQISSEVPQNLSASRPQDRQFILSSKKLLLSDSGFYLCAWSMASGNTIYFGEGSWLTVV.

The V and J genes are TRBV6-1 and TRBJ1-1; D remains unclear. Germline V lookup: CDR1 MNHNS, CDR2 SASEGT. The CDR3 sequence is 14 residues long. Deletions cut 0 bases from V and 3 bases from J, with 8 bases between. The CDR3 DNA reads TGTGCCAGCAGTGAAGCCGGCGGCCACACTGAAGCTTTCTTT. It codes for CASSEAGGHTEAFF.

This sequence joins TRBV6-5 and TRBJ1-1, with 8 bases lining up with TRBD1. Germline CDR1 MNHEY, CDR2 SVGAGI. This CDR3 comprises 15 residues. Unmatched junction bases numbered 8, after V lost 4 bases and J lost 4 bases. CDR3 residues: CASSLIRGLGTEAFF. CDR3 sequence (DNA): TGTGCCAGCAGTTTAATCAGGGGGCTAGGCACTGAAGCTTTCTTT.

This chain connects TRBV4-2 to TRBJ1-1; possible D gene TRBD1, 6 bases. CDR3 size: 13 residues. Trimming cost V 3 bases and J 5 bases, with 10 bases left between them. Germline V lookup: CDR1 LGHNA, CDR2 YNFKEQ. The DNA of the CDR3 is TGTGCCAGCAGCCACACAGGGAGAACTGAAGCTTTCTTT. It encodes CASSHTGRTEAFF.

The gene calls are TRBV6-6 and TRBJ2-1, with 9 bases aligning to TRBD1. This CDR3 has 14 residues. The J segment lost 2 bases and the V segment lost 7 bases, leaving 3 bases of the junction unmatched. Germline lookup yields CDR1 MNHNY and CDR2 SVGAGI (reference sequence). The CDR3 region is CASKGTGTYNEQFF. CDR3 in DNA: TGTGCCAGCAAGGGGACAGGGACCTACAATGAGCAGTTCTTC.

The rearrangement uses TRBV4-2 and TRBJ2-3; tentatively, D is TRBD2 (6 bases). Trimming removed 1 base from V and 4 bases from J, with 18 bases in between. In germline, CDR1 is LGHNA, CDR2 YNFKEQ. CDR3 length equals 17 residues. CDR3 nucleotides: TGTGCCAGCAGCCAAGCTGTGGACTACGACCGCCCAGATACGCAGTATTTT. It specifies CASSQAVDYDRPDTQYF.

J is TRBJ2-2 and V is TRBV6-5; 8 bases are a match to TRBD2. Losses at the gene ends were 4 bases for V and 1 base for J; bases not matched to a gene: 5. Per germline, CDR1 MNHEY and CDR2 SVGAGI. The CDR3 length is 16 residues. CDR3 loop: CASSSPAGGNTGELFF. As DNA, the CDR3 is TGTGCCAGCAGTTCGCCGGCGGGAGGGAACACCGGGGAGCTGTTTTTT.

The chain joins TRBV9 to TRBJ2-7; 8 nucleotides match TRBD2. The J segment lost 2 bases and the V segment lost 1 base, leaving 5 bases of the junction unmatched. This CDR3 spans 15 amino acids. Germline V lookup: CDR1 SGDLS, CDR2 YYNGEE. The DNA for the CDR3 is TGTGCCAGCAGCGTAAGTCCAGCGGGAGCCTACGAGCAGTACTTC. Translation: CASSVSPAGAYEQYF.

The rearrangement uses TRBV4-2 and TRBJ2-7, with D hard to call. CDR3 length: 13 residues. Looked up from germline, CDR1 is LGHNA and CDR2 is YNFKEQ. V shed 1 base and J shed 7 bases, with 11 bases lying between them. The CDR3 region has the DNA TGTGCCAGCAGCCAAGGAGACTCTATGGAGCAGTACTTC. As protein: CASSQGDSMEQYF.

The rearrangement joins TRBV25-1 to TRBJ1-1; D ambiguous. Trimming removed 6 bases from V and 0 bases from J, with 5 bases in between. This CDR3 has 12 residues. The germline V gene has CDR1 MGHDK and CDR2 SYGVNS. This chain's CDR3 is CASRDLNTEAFF. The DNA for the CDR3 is TGTGCCAGCAGAGACTTGAACACTGAAGCTTTCTTT.

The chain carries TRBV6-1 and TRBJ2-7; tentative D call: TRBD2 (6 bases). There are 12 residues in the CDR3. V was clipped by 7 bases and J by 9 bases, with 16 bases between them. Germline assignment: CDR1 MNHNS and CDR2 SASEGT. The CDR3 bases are TGTGCCAGCAACGCACCCCGGGGAGGGCAGTACTTC. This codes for CASNAPRGGQYF.

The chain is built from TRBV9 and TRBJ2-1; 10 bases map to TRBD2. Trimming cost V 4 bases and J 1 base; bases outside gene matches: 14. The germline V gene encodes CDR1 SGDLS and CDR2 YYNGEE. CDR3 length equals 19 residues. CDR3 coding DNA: TGTGCCAGCAGCTACACAGTCGGGCTAGCGGGAGTATCCTACAATGAGCAGTTCTTC. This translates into CASSYTVGLAGVSYNEQFF.

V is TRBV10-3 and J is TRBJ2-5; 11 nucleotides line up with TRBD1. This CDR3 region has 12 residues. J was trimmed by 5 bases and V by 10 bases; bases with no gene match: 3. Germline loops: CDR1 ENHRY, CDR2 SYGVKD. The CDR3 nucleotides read TGTGCCACAAGGGACAGGGGGGAGACCCAGTACTTC. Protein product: CATRDRGETQYF.

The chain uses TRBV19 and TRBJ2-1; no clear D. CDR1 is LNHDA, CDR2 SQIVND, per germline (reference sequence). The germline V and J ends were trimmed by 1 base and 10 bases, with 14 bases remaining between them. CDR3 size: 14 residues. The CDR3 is CASSIAVSAREQFF. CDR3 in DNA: TGTGCCAGTAGTATAGCAGTGTCAGCTAGAGAGCAGTTCTTC. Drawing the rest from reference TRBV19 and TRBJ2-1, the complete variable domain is DGGITQSPKYLFRKEGQNVTLSCEQNLNHDAMYWYRQDPGQGLRLIYYSQIVNDFQKGDIAEGYSVSREKKESFPLTVTSAQKNPTAFYLCASSIAVSAREQFFGPGTRLTVL.

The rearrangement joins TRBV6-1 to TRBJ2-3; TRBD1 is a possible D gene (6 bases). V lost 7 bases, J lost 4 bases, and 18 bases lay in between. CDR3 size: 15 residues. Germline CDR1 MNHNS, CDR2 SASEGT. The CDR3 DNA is TGTGCCAGCACGGCGATGGGGGCTGGCGCAGATACGCAGTATTTT. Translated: CASTAMGAGADTQYF.

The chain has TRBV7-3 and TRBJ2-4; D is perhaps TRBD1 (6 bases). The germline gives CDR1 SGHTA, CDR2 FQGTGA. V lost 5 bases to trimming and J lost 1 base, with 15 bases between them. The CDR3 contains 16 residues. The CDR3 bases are TGTGCCAGCAGCGCACAGGGTGGGGAGGCCAAAAACATTCAGTACTTC. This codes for CASSAQGGEAKNIQYF.

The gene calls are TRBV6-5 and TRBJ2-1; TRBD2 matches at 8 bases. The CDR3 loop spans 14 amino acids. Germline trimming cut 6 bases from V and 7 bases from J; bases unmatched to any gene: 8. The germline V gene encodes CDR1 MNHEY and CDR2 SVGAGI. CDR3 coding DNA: TGTGCCAGCAGACCCCTTCGGGAGGGGAATGAGCAGTTCTTC. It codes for CASRPLREGNEQFF.

CDR3 DNA: TGTGCCAGCAGTAAGACACCATTAGGGGACACCATATATTTT. The encoded protein is CASSKTPLGDTIYF. This chain links TRBV6-1 with TRBJ1-3; the D gene is possibly TRBD1 (5 bases). Germline values: CDR1 MNHNS, CDR2 SASEGT. CDR3 size: 14 residues. Trimming pared 5 bases from V and 8 bases from J, leaving 16 bases between.